The clone carrying this T cell receptor (beta chain) was recorded at least ten times. What it recognizes is unknown. Germline lookup yields CDR1 SNHLY and CDR2 FYNNEI. The V gene lost 8 bases and the J gene lost 4 bases, with 14 bases spanning the gap. The CDR3 has 13 amino acids. Diagnostic assessment was based on clinical symptoms, serum thyroxine and TRAb, thyroid ultrasound and orbital computed tomography. The record originates from a study of T cells in Graves' hyperthyroidism and ophthalmopathy. Study findings and constraints: Most thyroid clonotypes with frequency above 0.001 were detected in blood. The model predicted ophthalmopathy a median approximately six months before onset.

Authors of the study amplified TCR beta CDR3 regions from RNA transcripts. In the first-round RT-PCR of the TCR CDR3, the HTBI primer set was used. TCRdb reanalysed the multiplex PCR reads using MiXCR and keeps one entry per CDR3 protein. The sample yields roughly 710,000 distinct CDR3 sequences, 35% seen once. V gene TRBV2 combines with J gene TRBJ1-2; D not certain. The sequence was obtained from a woman in her forties with Graves' hyperthyroidism. Specimen: blood. The DNA for the CDR3 is TGTGCCAGCTCCATACTGGTTGGCTATGGCTACACCTTC. Translated: CASSILVGYGYTF.